These 22 T cell receptor beta chains were sequenced from one sample in a study of cytomegalovirus exposure and HLA in healthy donors. The PCR contained 60 Vbeta and 13 Jbeta primers. The method was immunoSEQ multiplex PCR; TCRdb's version includes in-frame clones alone and lacks a portion of them. The sample records over 150,000 clones, 80% being singletons. Specimen: PBMCs. These TCRs come from a young man in good health and CMV-seronegative.

V is TRBV9 and J is TRBJ2-1; 7 bases are a match to TRBD2. V lost 0 bases and J lost 8; bases outside the gene matches: 5. CDR1 is SGDLS, CDR2 YYNGEE, per germline. The CDR3 is made up of 14 amino acids. CDR3 sequence: CASSVGPAGDEQFF. The CDR3, as DNA: TGTGCCAGCAGCGTAGGGCCGGCGGGGGATGAGCAGTTCTTC.

The chain recombines TRBV10-2 with TRBJ2-1; the D gene is possibly TRBD2 (6 bases). This CDR3 has 16 residues. V was shortened by 4 bases and J by 4 bases, with 17 bases between the two germline ends. Germline-derived CDR1 and CDR2 are WSHSY and SAAADI. The DNA for the CDR3 is TGCGCCAGCAGTGGGAGGGGCAGGGCGCTGTACAATGAGCAGTTCTTC. Translating gives CASSGRGRALYNEQFF.

This chain links TRBV5-4 with TRBJ1-1, with 8 bases aligning to TRBD1. With 3 bases clipped from V and 1 base from J, the junction kept 2 bases outside the gene matches. The CDR3 runs to 14 residues. Germline lookup yields CDR1 SGHNT and CDR2 YYREEE (reference sequence). CDR3: CASSWGTGNTEAFF. The CDR3 nucleotides read TGTGCCAGCAGCTGGGGGACAGGGAACACTGAAGCTTTCTTT.

Here the CDR3 reads CASSMGQDDEQYF. CDR3 in DNA: TGTGCCAGTAGTATGGGGCAGGACGACGAGCAGTACTTC. V gene TRBV19 combines with J gene TRBJ2-7, with D maybe TRBD1 (5 bases). Trimming took off 3 bases at V and 5 bases at J, with 11 bases between the two ends. The germline CDR1 and CDR2 sequences are LNHDA and SQIVND (reference sequence). This CDR3 is built from 13 residues.

J is TRBJ2-1 and V is TRBV7-8; 9 bases map to TRBD2. The germline V gene has CDR1 SGHVS and CDR2 FQNEAQ. The V and J ends lost 5 bases and 4 bases, in that order; junction bases with no gene match: 12. The CDR3 runs 17 residues. The CDR3 nucleotides read TGTGCCAGCAGCCTCGGGGTAGCGGGAGTTCCTTACAATGAGCAGTTCTTC. It encodes CASSLGVAGVPYNEQFF.

The rearrangement uses TRBV27 and TRBJ2-5; possibly TRBD1 for D (6 bases). The V and J ends lost 6 bases and 2 bases respectively, with 7 bases between them. In germline, CDR1 is MNHEY, CDR2 SMNVEV (reference sequence). CDR3 length equals 12 residues. Here the CDR3 reads CASSGQQETQYF. CDR3 nucleotide sequence: TGTGCCAGCAGCGGACAGCAAGAGACCCAGTACTTC.

This chain links TRBV5-1 with TRBJ1-2; 9 bases align to TRBD1. V trimming: 4 bases; J trimming: 8 bases; junction bases outside the gene matches: 12. Germline CDR1 is SGHRS and CDR2 is YFSETQ. The CDR3 has 15 residues. The CDR3 loop is CASSRGDRDSGGYTF. The DNA of the CDR3 is TGCGCCAGCAGCAGGGGGGACAGGGATTCGGGAGGCTACACCTTC.

This clone was observed a few times. This chain links TRBV28 with TRBJ1-1; no firm D call. Trimming took off 5 bases at V and 4 bases at J, with 8 bases between the two ends. The CDR3 has 12 amino acids. The germline V gene has CDR1 MDHEN and CDR2 SYDVKM. CDR3 DNA sequence: TGTGCCAGCAGTACCGGGGTCACTGAAGCTTTCTTT. It translates to CASSTGVTEAFF.

This rearrangement joins TRBV9 to TRBJ2-3; 9 bases match TRBD1. The ends lost 2 bases at V and 2 bases at J; junction bases unmatched: 6. The germline V gene has CDR1 SGDLS and CDR2 YYNGEE. This CDR3 contains 16 residues. CDR3: CASSVTGGRITDTQYF. For the CDR3, the DNA is TGTGCCAGCAGCGTGACAGGGGGACGGATCACAGATACGCAGTATTTT.

The chain links TRBV2 to TRBJ1-4, with 7 bases matching TRBD1. Losses at the gene ends were 2 bases for V and 7 bases for J; bases not matched to a gene: 7. There are 15 residues in the CDR3. Per germline, CDR1 SNHLY and CDR2 FYNNEI. DNA of the CDR3: TGTGCCAGCAGTGAAACGCGACAGGGTACTGAAAAACTGTTTTTT. It translates to CASSETRQGTEKLFF.

The rearrangement uses TRBV6-1 and TRBJ1-1; possibly TRBD1 for D (6 bases). The CDR3 sequence is 14 residues long. Germline V gene sequence: CDR1 MNHNS, CDR2 SASEGT. Trimming pared 1 base from V and 5 bases from J, leaving 11 bases between. As DNA, the CDR3 is TGTGCCAGCAGTGAAGAAGGGGGAACGACTGAAGCTTTCTTT. This translates into CASSEEGGTTEAFF.

This clone has just a few counts. The chain recombines TRBV19 with TRBJ1-2; D is unclear. The CDR3 sequence is 17 residues long. Trimming shortened V by 6 bases and J by 4 bases, and 24 bases separated the two germline ends. Germline V gene sequence: CDR1 LNHDA, CDR2 SQIVND (reference sequence). CDR3 residues: CASRPPGRYSQFYGYTF. The DNA of the CDR3 is TGTGCCAGTAGACCACCTGGGCGCTACAGCCAATTCTATGGCTACACCTTC.

The rearrangement uses TRBV19 and TRBJ1-2; 9 bases align to TRBD1. CDR1 is LNHDA and CDR2 is SQIVND in the germline V gene (reference sequence). The CDR3 totals 13 residues. J lost 6 bases, V lost 7 bases, and 6 bases had no gene match. Written as DNA, the CDR3 is TGTGCCAGTAACTGGGACAGGGAGGATGGCTACACCTTC. Encoded protein: CASNWDREDGYTF.

The chain links TRBV7-9 to TRBJ1-2, with 7 bases fitting TRBD1. Germline values: CDR1 SEHNR, CDR2 FQNEAQ (reference sequence). Losses at the gene ends were 3 bases for V and 4 bases for J; bases not matched to a gene: 5. The CDR3 contains 14 residues. Here the CDR3 reads CASSFQGGTYGYTF. CDR3 coding DNA: TGTGCCAGCAGCTTTCAGGGGGGAACCTATGGCTACACCTTC.

The J gene is TRBJ2-2, the V gene TRBV12-2; TRBD1 reflects the table's D call only, with no check against the DNA. TRBV12-2 is a known pseudogene. CDR3 length: 20 amino acids. CDR3 sequence: CASRPLGRVDSPRNTGELFF. The CDR3 region has the DNA TGTGCAAGTCGCCCCCTGGGCAGGGTTGATAGTCCGCGGAACACCGGGGAGCTGTTTTTT.

V and J are TRBV4-3 and TRBJ2-3, with TRBD1 as a possible D gene (6 bases). CDR3 size: 15 residues. The germline V gene encodes CDR1 LGHNA and CDR2 YSLEER. Trimming removed 4 bases from V and 2 bases from J, with 13 bases in between. CDR3 sequence: CASSLHRQATDTQYF. CDR3 bases: TGCGCCAGCAGCCTACATCGACAGGCCACAGATACGCAGTATTTT.

V usage is TRBV7-2 and J usage is TRBJ1-2; D is perhaps TRBD1 (6 bases). CDR1 is SGHTA and CDR2 is FQGNSA in the germline V gene. V was shortened by 4 bases and J by 5 bases, with 17 bases between the two germline ends. The CDR3 covers 15 residues. CDR3 loop: CASSSAVGTTYGYTF. As DNA, the CDR3 is TGTGCCAGCAGCTCGGCGGTGGGGACAACTTATGGCTACACCTTC.

V usage is TRBV7-3 and J usage is TRBJ1-2; 8 bases line up with TRBD1. CDR3 length: 16 residues. The J segment lost 8 bases and the V segment lost 5 bases, leaving 16 bases of the junction unmatched. Germline CDR1 SGHTA, CDR2 FQGTGA. The DNA of the CDR3 is TGTGCCAGCAGCCCCCTGGGGGGGCAGGGGGCTGGAGGCTACACCTTC. This encodes CASSPLGGQGAGGYTF.

This chain connects TRBV27 to TRBJ1-1; D may be TRBD1 (5 bases). V was trimmed by 5 bases and J by 3 bases, leaving 13 bases between them. Germline V gene data show CDR1 as MNHEY and CDR2 as SMNVEV (reference sequence). This CDR3 comprises 14 residues. CDR3: CASSPGLRDTEAFF. CDR3 coding DNA: TGTGCCAGCAGTCCGGGACTGAGGGACACTGAAGCTTTCTTT.

The chain has TRBV2 and TRBJ2-1, with 7 bases lining up with TRBD2. Germline V lookup: CDR1 SNHLY, CDR2 FYNNEI. CDR3 length: 15 residues. With 5 bases clipped from V and 0 bases from J, the junction kept 4 bases outside the gene matches. DNA for the CDR3: TGTGCCAGCAGTACGACTAGCAGCTCCTACAATGAGCAGTTCTTC. The encoded protein is CASSTTSSSYNEQFF.

The chain carries TRBV7-8 and TRBJ1-1; the D is unclear. The CDR3 length is 14 residues. V was cut by 5 bases and J by 5 bases, with 15 bases left in between. Germline-derived CDR1 and CDR2 are SGHVS and FQNEAQ. The DNA of the CDR3 is TGTGCCAGCAGCGAGCGAGGAGGAGGGACTGAAGCTTTCTTT. The encoded protein is CASSERGGGTEAFF.

This clone was seen just once. The chain carries TRBV29-1 and TRBJ1-2; D call uncertain. Germline lookup yields CDR1 SQVTM and CDR2 ANQGSEA. Trimming stripped 0 bases from V and 4 bases from J, with 15 bases between. This CDR3 is 15 amino acids long. In nucleotides, the CDR3 is TGCAGCGTTGAAGATGTCCAGGCCTCCTCCTATGGCTACACCTTC. This encodes CSVEDVQASSYGYTF.